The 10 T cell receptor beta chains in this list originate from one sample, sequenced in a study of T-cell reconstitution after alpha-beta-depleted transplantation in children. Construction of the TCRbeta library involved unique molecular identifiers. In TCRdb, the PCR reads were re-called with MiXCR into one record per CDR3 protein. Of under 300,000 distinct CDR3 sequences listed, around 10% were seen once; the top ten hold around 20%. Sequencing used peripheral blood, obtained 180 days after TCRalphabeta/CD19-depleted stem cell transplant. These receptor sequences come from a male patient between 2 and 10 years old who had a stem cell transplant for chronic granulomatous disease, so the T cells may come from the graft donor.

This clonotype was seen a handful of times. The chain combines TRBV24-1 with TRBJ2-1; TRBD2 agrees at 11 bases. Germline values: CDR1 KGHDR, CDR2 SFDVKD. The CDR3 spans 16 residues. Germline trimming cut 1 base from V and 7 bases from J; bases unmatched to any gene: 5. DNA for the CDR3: TGTGCCACCAGTGATTTTAGGCCTAGCGGGAGGAATGAGCAGTTCTTC. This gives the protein CATSDFRPSGRNEQFF.

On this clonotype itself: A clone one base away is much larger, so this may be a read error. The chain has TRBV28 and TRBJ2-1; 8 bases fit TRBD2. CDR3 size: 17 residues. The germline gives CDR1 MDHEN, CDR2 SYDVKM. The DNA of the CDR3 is TGTGCCAGCAGTCCGCGGGGAGCGGGAGTCCCCTACAGTGAGCAGTTCTTC. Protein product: CASSPRGAGVPYSEQFF.

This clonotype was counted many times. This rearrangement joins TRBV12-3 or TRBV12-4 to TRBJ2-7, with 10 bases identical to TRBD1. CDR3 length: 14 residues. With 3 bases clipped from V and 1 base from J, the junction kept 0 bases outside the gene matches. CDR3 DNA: TGTGCCAGCAGTTTGGACAGGGGGTCCTACGAGCAGTACTTC. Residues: CASSLDRGSYEQYF.

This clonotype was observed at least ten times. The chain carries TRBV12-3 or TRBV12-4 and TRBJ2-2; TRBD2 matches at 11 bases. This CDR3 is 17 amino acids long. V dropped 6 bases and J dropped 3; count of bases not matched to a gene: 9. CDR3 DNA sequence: TGTGCCAGCAGCCGTCCCCCGGGACTAGCGGACACCGGGGAGCTGTTTTTT. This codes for CASSRPPGLADTGELFF.

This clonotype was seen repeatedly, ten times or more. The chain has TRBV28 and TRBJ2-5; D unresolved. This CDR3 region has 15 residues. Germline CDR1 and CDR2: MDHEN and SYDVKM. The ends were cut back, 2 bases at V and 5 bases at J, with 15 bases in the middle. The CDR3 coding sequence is TGTGCCAGCAGTTTAAAGCCGACCCGGTGGGAGACCCAGTACTTC. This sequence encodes CASSLKPTRWETQYF.

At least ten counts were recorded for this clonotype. The CDR3 coding sequence is TGCGCCAGCAGCTTGGTCGGGACAGGTGTCATGAACACTGAAGCTTTCTTT. This translates into CASSLVGTGVMNTEAFF. The gene calls are TRBV5-1 and TRBJ1-1; 8 bases agree with TRBD1. Germline V gene data show CDR1 as SGHRS and CDR2 as YFSETQ. Trimming took 0 bases from V and 0 from J; bases not matched to a gene: 7. The CDR3 spans 17 residues.

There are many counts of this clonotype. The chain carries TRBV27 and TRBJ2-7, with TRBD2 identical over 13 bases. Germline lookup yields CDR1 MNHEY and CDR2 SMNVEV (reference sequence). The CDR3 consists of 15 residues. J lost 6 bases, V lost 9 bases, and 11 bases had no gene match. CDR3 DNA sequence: TGTGCCAGATGGACTAGCGGGAGAAGTGTGGGCGAGCAGTACTTC. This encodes CARWTSGRSVGEQYF.

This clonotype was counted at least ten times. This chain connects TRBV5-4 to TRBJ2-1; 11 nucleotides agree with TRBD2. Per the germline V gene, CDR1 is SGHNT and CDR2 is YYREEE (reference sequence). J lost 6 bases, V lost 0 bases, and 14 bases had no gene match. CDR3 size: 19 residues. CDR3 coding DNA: TGTGCCAGCAGCTTGGGGTTGGGTTTTAGCGGGAGGGCTCGCAATGAGCAGTTCTTC. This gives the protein CASSLGLGFSGRARNEQFF. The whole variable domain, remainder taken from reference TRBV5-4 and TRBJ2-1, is ETGVTQSPTHLIKTRGQQVTLRCSSQSGHNTVSWYQQALGQGPQFIFQYYREEENGRGNFPPRFSGLQFPNYSSELNVNALELDDSALYLCASSLGLGFSGRARNEQFFGPGTRLTVL.

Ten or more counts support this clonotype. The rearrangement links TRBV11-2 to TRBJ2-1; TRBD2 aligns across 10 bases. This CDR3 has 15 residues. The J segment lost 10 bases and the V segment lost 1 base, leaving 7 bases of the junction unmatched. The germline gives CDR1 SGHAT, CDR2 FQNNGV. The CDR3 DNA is TGTGCCAGCAGCTTAGGAGCGGGAGGGCCAGGCGAGCAGTTCTTC. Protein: CASSLGAGGPGEQFF.

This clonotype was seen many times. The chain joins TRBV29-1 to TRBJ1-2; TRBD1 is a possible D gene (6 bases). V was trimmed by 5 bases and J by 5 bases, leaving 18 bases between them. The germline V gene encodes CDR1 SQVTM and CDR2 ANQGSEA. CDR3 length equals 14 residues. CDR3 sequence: CSVFTGYRAYGYTF. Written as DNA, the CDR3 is TGCAGCGTTTTCACAGGGTATAGGGCTTATGGCTACACCTTC.